This TCR beta chain was captured in a study of control samples from healthy donors and cancer patients. Assay: immunoSEQ multiplex PCR; the TCRdb copy retains only in-frame clones and omits some. The repertoire has some 130,000 clones, around 85% of them found once; the top ten carry about 9%. V was cut by 6 bases and J by 0 bases, with 6 bases left in between. The CDR3 sequence is 13 residues long. The germline CDR1 and CDR2 sequences are KGHSH and LQKENI. The clonotype originates from a woman younger than 45 in good health. Sequencing was performed on blood. The chain is built from TRBV18 and TRBJ1-5; D gene unclear. In DNA, the CDR3 is TGTGCCAGCTCGCGGAATAGCAATCAGCCCCAGCATTTT. This gives the protein CASSRNSNQPQHF.